This is a list of T cell receptor beta chains from one sample in a study of CD8 T cells in ankylosing spondylitis. TCRdb processed the 5' RACE reads anew with MiXCR; each CDR3 protein has one entry. The sample contains fewer than 450,000 distinct CDR3 sequences, 17% of which appear only once. The material sequenced was blood, either unsorted or a sorted T cell fraction (not recorded which). These receptors all come from a male donor with ankylosing spondylitis. CDR3s include the opening cysteine and the closing phenylalanine or tryptophan. The order of the fields is CDR3 protein, CDR3 DNA, D gene, J gene, clone size, V gene. A D gene is named only where the DNA matches it firmly. The size of a clone is reported for some rows only, either as once, few or many, or as a class for expanded clones.

CASSLIGPDTEAFF	TGTGCCAGCAGCTTAATAGGGCCAGACACTGAAGCTTTCTTT	.	TRBJ1-1	.	TRBV7-3
CSVDRPSGYNEQFF	TGCAGCGTTGACCGTCCTAGCGGCTACAATGAGCAGTTCTTC	TRBD2	TRBJ2-1	many	TRBV29-1
CASSLARLAGSTDTQYF	TGCGCCAGCAGCTTGGCCAGACTAGCGGGAAGCACAGATACGCAGTATTTT	TRBD2	TRBJ2-3	few	TRBV5-1
CASSYRAHETDTQYF	TGTGCCAGCAGTTACAGGGCCCATGAAACGGATACGCAGTATTTT	.	TRBJ2-3	.	TRBV6-2/TRBV6-3
CASSSTGNIAEKLFF	TGCGCCAGCAGCTCCACAGGGAATATCGCGGAAAAACTGTTTTTT	.	TRBJ1-4	.	TRBV5-1
CASSPPDQTLAKNIQYF	TGTGCCAGCTCACCGCCCGACCAAACTCTAGCCAAAAACATTCAGTACTTC	.	TRBJ2-4	few	TRBV18
CASSPYISGELFF	TGTGCCAGCAGCCCCTACATATCCGGGGAGCTGTTTTTT	.	TRBJ2-2	few	TRBV7-6
CASSNPGGSGSYEQYF	TGTGCCAGCAGTAACCCCGGGGGCAGCGGGAGCTACGAGCAGTACTTC	TRBD2	TRBJ2-7	few	TRBV6-5
CASSLVGTPYEQYF	TGCGCCAGCAGCTTGGTGGGGACACCTTACGAGCAGTACTTC	.	TRBJ2-7	many	TRBV5-1
CASSPGTSGQETQYF	TGTGCCAGCAGCCCCGGGACTAGCGGGCAAGAGACCCAGTACTTC	TRBD2	TRBJ2-5	few	TRBV11-3